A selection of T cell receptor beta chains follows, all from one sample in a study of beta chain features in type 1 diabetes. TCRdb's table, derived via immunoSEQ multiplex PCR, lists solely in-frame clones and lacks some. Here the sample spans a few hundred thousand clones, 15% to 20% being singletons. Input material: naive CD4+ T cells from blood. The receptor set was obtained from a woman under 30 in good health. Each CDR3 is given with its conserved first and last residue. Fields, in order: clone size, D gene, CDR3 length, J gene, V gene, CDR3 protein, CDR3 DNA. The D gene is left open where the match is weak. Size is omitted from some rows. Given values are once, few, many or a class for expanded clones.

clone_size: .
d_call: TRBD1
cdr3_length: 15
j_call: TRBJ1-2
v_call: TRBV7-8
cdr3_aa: CASSDRDRGHYGYTF
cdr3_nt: TGTGCCAGCAGCGACCGGGACAGGGGGCACTATGGCTACACCTTC

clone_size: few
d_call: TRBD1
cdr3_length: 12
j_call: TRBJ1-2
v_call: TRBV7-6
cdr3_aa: CASSLQGYGYTF
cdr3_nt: TGTGCCAGCAGCCTACAGGGGTACGGCTACACCTTC

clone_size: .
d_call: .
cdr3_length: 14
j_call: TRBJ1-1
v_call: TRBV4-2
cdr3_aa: CASSQEGQATEAFF
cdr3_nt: TGTGCCAGCAGCCAAGAGGGCCAGGCCACTGAAGCTTTCTTT

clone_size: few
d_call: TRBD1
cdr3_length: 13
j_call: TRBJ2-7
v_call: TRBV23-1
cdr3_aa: CASTAGQADEQYF
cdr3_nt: TGCGCCAGCACCGCCGGACAGGCAGACGAGCAGTACTTC

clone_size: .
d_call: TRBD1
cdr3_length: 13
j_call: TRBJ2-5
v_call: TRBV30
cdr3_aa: CAWRRQGFETQYF
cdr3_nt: TGTGCCTGGAGGAGACAGGGATTCGAGACCCAGTACTTC

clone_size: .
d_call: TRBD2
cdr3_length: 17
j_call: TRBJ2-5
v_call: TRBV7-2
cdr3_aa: CASSISSAGGPRETQYF
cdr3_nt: TGTGCCAGCAGCATTTCTTCAGCGGGGGGGCCACGAGAGACCCAGTACTTC

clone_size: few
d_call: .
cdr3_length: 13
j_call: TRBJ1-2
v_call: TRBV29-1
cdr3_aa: CSVAQTENYGYTF
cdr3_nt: TGCAGCGTTGCTCAGACGGAGAACTATGGCTACACCTTC

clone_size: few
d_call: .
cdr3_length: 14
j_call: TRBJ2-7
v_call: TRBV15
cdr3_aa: CATSREDGLYEQYF
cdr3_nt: TGTGCCACCAGCAGAGAGGACGGACTCTACGAGCAGTACTTC

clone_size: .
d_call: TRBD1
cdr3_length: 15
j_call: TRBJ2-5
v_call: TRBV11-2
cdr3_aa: CASSLPDRSQETQYF
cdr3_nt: TGTGCCAGCAGCTTACCGGACAGGAGCCAAGAGACCCAGTACTTC

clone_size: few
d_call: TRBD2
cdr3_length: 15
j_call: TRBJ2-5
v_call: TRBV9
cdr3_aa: CASSVATTSGETQYF
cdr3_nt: TGTGCCAGCAGCGTAGCTACTACTAGCGGAGAGACCCAGTACTTC

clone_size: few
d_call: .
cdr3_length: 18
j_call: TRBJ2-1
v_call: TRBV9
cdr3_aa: CASSVGGTPLPTQNEQFF
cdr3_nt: TGTGCCAGCAGCGTCGGCGGGACCCCCCTCCCCACACAGAATGAGCAGTTCTTC

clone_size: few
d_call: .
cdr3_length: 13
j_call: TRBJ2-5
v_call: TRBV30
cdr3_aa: CAWRRSFQETQYF
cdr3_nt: TGTGCCTGGAGGAGGAGTTTCCAAGAGACCCAGTACTTC

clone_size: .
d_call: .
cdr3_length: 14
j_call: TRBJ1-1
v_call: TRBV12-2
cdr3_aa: CASRLGPQRGEAFF
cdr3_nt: TGTGCAAGTCGCTTAGGGCCCCAAAGGGGTGAAGCTTTCTTT

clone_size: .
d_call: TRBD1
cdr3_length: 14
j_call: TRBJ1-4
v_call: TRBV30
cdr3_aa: CAWSTGGTGEKLFF
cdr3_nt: TGTGCCTGGAGTACTGGGGGGACAGGCGAAAAACTGTTTTTT

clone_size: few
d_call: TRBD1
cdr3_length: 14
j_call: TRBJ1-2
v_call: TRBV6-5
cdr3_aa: CASSYNRGAYGYTF
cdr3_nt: TGTGCCAGCAGTTATAACAGGGGCGCTTATGGCTACACCTTC

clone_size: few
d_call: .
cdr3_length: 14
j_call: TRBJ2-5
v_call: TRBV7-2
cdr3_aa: CASSQGQFKETQYF
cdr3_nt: TGTGCCAGCAGCCAAGGACAGTTCAAAGAGACCCAGTACTTC

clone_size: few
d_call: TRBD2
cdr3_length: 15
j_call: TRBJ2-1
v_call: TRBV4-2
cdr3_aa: CASSQGLAEFNEQFF
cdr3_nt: TGTGCCAGCAGCCAAGGACTAGCGGAGTTCAATGAGCAGTTCTTC